Sequencing of this T cell receptor beta chain was carried out in a study of cytomegalovirus exposure and HLA in healthy donors. Study-wide findings and caveats: A few V segments could not be told apart, such as TRBV6-2 and TRBV6-3, and were left out. DRB1 had the most TCR associations and HLA-C the fewest, a later analysis found, with rates varying by HLA locus. The likely explanation for a cluster of highly shared sequence variants was sequencing artifact. The authors enumerated over 150 TCR beta chains as linked to cytomegalovirus.

Concerning this clone itself: Antigen unknown.

The CDR3 runs 17 residues. CDR1 is MGHRA and CDR2 is YSYEKL in the germline V gene. The trim removed 1 base at V and 7 bases at J, leaving 10 bases unmatched. The PCR had 60 Vbeta and 13 Jbeta primers. Using immunoSEQ multiplex PCR, the repertoire was profiled, and TCRdb retains in-frame clones only, with some absent. The data show over 100,000 clones, around 64% seen once. The chain combines TRBV4-1 with TRBJ2-1; 10 bases align to TRBD2. The specimen was PBMCs. The source is a young man in good health and CMV-seropositive. CDR3 residues: CASSQALQAGGQNEQFF. In DNA, the CDR3 is TGCGCCAGCAGCCAAGCTCTCCAAGCGGGGGGGCAGAATGAGCAGTTCTTC.